Listed here are 26 T cell receptor beta chains from one sample, sequenced in a study of OX40 agonist ivuxolimab in advanced cancers. The assay was immunoSEQ multiplex PCR, and TCRdb's table has in-frame clones only and misses some. The sample gives approximately 72,000 clones, roughly 82% of which show up once; 1.5% to 2% is in the top ten. Sequencing was performed on CD4+ or CD8+ T cells sorted from blood, taken in a trial of the OX40 agonist ivuxolimab. These receptor sequences come from an adult with an advanced solid tumor such as melanoma, head and neck, liver or kidney cancer.

As concerns this clone: Other DNA variants within this sample encode the same CDR3. The gene calls are TRBV9 and TRBJ2-7; D may be TRBD2 (5 bases). CDR1 is SGDLS, CDR2 YYNGEE, per germline. The CDR3 totals 15 residues. Trimming removed 0 bases at V and 0 bases at J, with 10 bases between. The CDR3 is CASSVGPGSSYEQYF. CDR3 bases: TGTGCCAGCAGCGTAGGCCCGGGGAGCTCCTACGAGCAGTACTTC.

The chain couples TRBV27 to TRBJ2-5, with unresolved D. V lost 0 bases to trimming and J lost 5 bases, with 16 bases between them. CDR1 MNHEY and CDR2 SMNVEV come from the germline V gene (reference sequence). The CDR3 loop spans 16 amino acids. The CDR3 region has the DNA TGTGCCAGCAGTTTATCGACGGTTGGGGTGTGGGAGACCCAGTACTTC. The encoded protein is CASSLSTVGVWETQYF.

The CDR3 DNA follows: TGTGCCAGTACTGACCCGGGGCGCTCTGGAAACACCATATATTTT. Translation: CASTDPGRSGNTIYF. The chain is built from TRBV19 and TRBJ1-3; D is perhaps TRBD1 (5 bases). V shed 7 bases and J shed 0 bases, with 13 bases lying between them. CDR3 length equals 15 residues. Germline V CDR1 and CDR2: LNHDA, SQIVND (reference sequence). The complete variable domain, with remaining parts taken from reference TRBV19 and TRBJ1-3, reads DGGITQSPKYLFRKEGQNVTLSCEQNLNHDAMYWYRQDPGQGLRLIYYSQIVNDFQKGDIAEGYSVSREKKESFPLTVTSAQKNPTAFYLCASTDPGRSGNTIYFGEGSWLTVV.

As concerns this clone: One end of the junction fails to match germline, which may point to a read error. The chain uses TRBV5-1 and TRBJ2-5, with TRBD1 matching 11 bases. This CDR3 has 16 amino acids. CDR1 and CDR2 from the germline V gene are SGHRS and YFSETQ. CDR3 DNA sequence: TGCGCCAGCAGCACCGGACAGGGGGCGCTAGGAGAGGCCCAGTACTTC. It codes for CASSTGQGALGEAQYF.

The V and J genes are TRBV29-1 and TRBJ2-4; D unclear. Trimming shortened V by 4 bases and J by 3 bases, and 7 bases separated the two germline ends. The CDR3 consists of 12 residues. Looked up from germline, CDR1 is SQVTM and CDR2 is ANQGSEA. Here the CDR3 reads CSVGPGKNIQYF. The CDR3 bases are TGCAGCGTTGGACCAGGCAAAAACATTCAGTACTTC.

V and J are TRBV18 and TRBJ2-1; TRBD1 or TRBD2 may be the D gene (5 bases each). The germline gives CDR1 KGHSH, CDR2 LQKENI. The CDR3 has 16 amino acids. V was clipped by 5 bases and J by 6 bases, with 20 bases between them. CDR3 sequence (DNA): TGTGCCAGCTCAACCACGGGGCAGACCTTGGGCAATGAGCAGTTCTTC. Translated: CASSTTGQTLGNEQFF.

The chain carries TRBV7-9 and TRBJ2-5, with D unclear. The V and J ends lost 5 bases and 2 bases respectively, with 6 bases between them. The CDR3 sequence is 12 residues long. Germline assignment: CDR1 SEHNR and CDR2 FQNEAQ (reference sequence). The CDR3 DNA sequence: TGTGCCAGCAGCGCTAATCAAGAGACCCAGTACTTC. This sequence encodes CASSANQETQYF.

The rearrangement joins TRBV6-5 to TRBJ2-1; weak D call: TRBD2 (6 bases). Germline V gene data show CDR1 as MNHEY and CDR2 as SVGAGI. This CDR3 has 15 amino acids. V lost 2 bases and J 3 bases, leaving 11 bases between the germline ends. The CDR3: CASSYTGTVYNEQFF. Written as DNA, the CDR3 is TGTGCCAGCAGTTACACGGGGACTGTCTACAATGAGCAGTTCTTC.

This chain joins TRBV7-9 and TRBJ1-2, with 8 bases fitting TRBD1. The V gene end was trimmed by 5 bases and the J gene end by 4 bases; junction bases not matched to a gene: 12. The CDR3 length is 16 residues. CDR1 and CDR2 (germline): SEHNR, FQNEAQ (reference sequence). CDR3 coding DNA: TGTGCCAGCAGCGGGACAGGAATAGGAAGGACCTATGGCTACACCTTC. This sequence encodes CASSGTGIGRTYGYTF. Full variable domain (outside the CDR3, taken from reference TRBV7-9 and TRBJ1-2): DTGVSQNPRHKITKRGQNVTFRCDPISEHNRLYWYRQTLGQGPEFLTYFQNEAQLEKSRLLSDRFSAERPKGSFSTLEIQRTEQGDSAMYLCASSGTGIGRTYGYTFGSGTRLTVV.

In its sample, this clone was seen once. V gene TRBV11-2 combines with J gene TRBJ1-2, with D unclear. This CDR3 spans 12 amino acids. Germline-derived CDR1 and CDR2 are SGHAT and FQNNGV. The V and J ends lost 4 bases and 8 bases respectively, with 11 bases between them. The CDR3 loop is CASSSQDLGYTF. The DNA of the CDR3 is TGTGCCAGCAGCTCGCAGGACCTGGGCTACACCTTC.

This clone was found once. This chain uses TRBV7-2 with TRBJ2-7; 8 nucleotides match TRBD2. The CDR3 runs 18 residues. Unmatched junction bases numbered 12, after V lost 0 bases and J lost 2 bases. Germline CDR1 SGHTA, CDR2 FQGNSA. The DNA for the CDR3 is TGTGCCAGCAGCTTAGCGCAAGTGGCGGGAGGCGTCCCCTACGAGCAGTACTTC. This sequence encodes CASSLAQVAGGVPYEQYF.

The V call is TRBV2, the J call TRBJ1-1; no clear D gene. This CDR3 has 14 residues. Per germline, CDR1 SNHLY and CDR2 FYNNEI. V was trimmed by 0 bases and J by 5 bases, leaving 10 bases between them. CDR3 sequence reads: CASSEALSVTEAFF. As DNA, the CDR3 is TGTGCCAGCAGTGAAGCGCTATCTGTAACTGAAGCTTTCTTT.

This chain connects TRBV13 to TRBJ2-6, with D tentatively TRBD1 or TRBD2 (5 bases each). Germline CDR1 is PRHDT and CDR2 is FYEKMQ (reference sequence). The ends were cut back, 4 bases at V and 2 bases at J, with 12 bases in the middle. CDR3 size: 16 residues. The chain's CDR3 is CASSSLWDAGANVLTF. Written as DNA, the CDR3 is TGTGCCAGCAGCTCCCTATGGGACGCTGGGGCCAACGTCCTGACTTTC. The full variable domain, with the rest looked up from reference TRBV13 and TRBJ2-6, is AAGVIQSPRHLIKEKRETATLKCYPIPRHDTVYWYQQGPGQDPQFLISFYEKMQSDKGSIPDRFSAQQFSDYHSELNMSSLELGDSALYFCASSSLWDAGANVLTFGAGSRLTVL.

The rearrangement links TRBV11-2 to TRBJ2-2; 7 nucleotides line up with TRBD2. Germline lookup yields CDR1 SGHAT and CDR2 FQNNGV. The V and J ends lost 5 bases and 7 bases, in that order; junction bases with no gene match: 13. This CDR3 has 16 amino acids. The CDR3 DNA follows: TGTGCCAGCAGCCCCCTCGCGGGAGCTCGGTACGGGGAGCTGTTTTTT. Amino acid sequence: CASSPLAGARYGELFF.

The chain carries TRBV9 and TRBJ2-2; D is unresolved. The CDR3 sequence is 16 residues long. The V end lost 4 bases, the J end lost 1 base, and 14 bases lay between the germline ends. CDR1 and CDR2 from the germline V gene are SGDLS and YYNGEE. The CDR3 protein is CASSFRGAENTGELFF. Here the CDR3 DNA reads TGTGCCAGCAGCTTTCGCGGAGCTGAGAACACCGGGGAGCTGTTTTTT. The whole variable domain, filled in from reference TRBV9 and TRBJ2-2, reads DSGVTQTPKHLITATGQRVTLRCSPRSGDLSVYWYQQSLDQGLQFLIQYYNGEERAKGNILERFSAQQFPDLHSELNLSSLELGDSALYFCASSFRGAENTGELFFGEGSRLTVL.

The chain combines TRBV5-4 with TRBJ2-3; D is undetermined. Germline V lookup: CDR1 SGHNT, CDR2 YYREEE (reference sequence). Trimming removed 0 bases from V and 1 base from J, with 9 bases in between. The CDR3 extends over 15 amino acids. The CDR3 here is CASSLEYSGTDTQYF. DNA for the CDR3: TGTGCCAGCAGCTTGGAGTACAGCGGCACAGATACGCAGTATTTT.

The chain is built from TRBV7-2 and TRBJ1-5; TRBD1 agrees at 8 bases. V shed 5 bases, J shed 3 bases, and the junction held 3 bases outside the gene matches. The CDR3 runs to 14 residues. Germline loops: CDR1 SGHTA, CDR2 FQGNSA. The CDR3 DNA reads TGTGCCAGCAGCCAGGGACAGGTCAATCAGCCCCAGCATTTT. Residues: CASSQGQVNQPQHF.

This chain joins TRBV11-2 and TRBJ2-7; no reliable D call. In germline, CDR1 is SGHAT, CDR2 FQNNGV. This CDR3 contains 11 residues. The V gene lost 2 bases and the J gene lost 5 bases, with 4 bases spanning the gap. The CDR3 protein is CASSLSHEQYF. The CDR3 region has the DNA TGTGCCAGCAGCTTATCGCACGAGCAGTACTTC.

This clone was observed a handful of times. V gene TRBV27 combines with J gene TRBJ1-2; possibly TRBD1 for D (5 bases). The CDR3 contains 14 residues. Germline-derived CDR1 and CDR2 are MNHEY and SMNVEV (reference sequence). Trimming removed 6 bases at V and 8 bases at J, with 19 bases between. Here the CDR3 reads CASSTRDRGGGYTF. In DNA form, the CDR3 reads TGTGCCAGCAGCACCCGGGACCGAGGTGGGGGCTACACCTTC.

The chain has TRBV7-9 and TRBJ2-7; D is perhaps TRBD1 (6 bases). Germline CDR1 is SEHNR and CDR2 is FQNEAQ (reference sequence). CDR3 length: 13 residues. V was trimmed by 2 bases and J by 5 bases, leaving 10 bases between them. The CDR3 sequence is CASSLSGVDEQYF. In DNA form, the CDR3 reads TGTGCCAGCAGCTTATCAGGGGTCGACGAGCAGTACTTC.

The chain links TRBV25-1 to TRBJ2-3; D might be TRBD2 (6 bases). Trimming cost V 4 bases and J 4 bases, with 15 bases left between them. CDR1 and CDR2 (germline): MGHDK, SYGVNS. This CDR3 comprises 15 residues. The CDR3 loop reads CASSGGLRLADTQYF. DNA for the CDR3: TGTGCCAGCAGTGGAGGACTACGACTCGCAGATACGCAGTATTTT. Full variable domain (outside the CDR3, taken from reference TRBV25-1 and TRBJ2-3): EADIYQTPRYLVIGTGKKITLECSQTMGHDKMYWYQQDPGMELHLIHYSYGVNSTEKGDLSSESTVSRIRTEHFPLTLESARPSHTSQYLCASSGGLRLADTQYFGPGTRLTVL.

The rearrangement joins TRBV19 to TRBJ1-2; a possible D gene is TRBD1 (5 bases). Germline assignment: CDR1 LNHDA and CDR2 SQIVND (reference sequence). Trimming shortened V by 5 bases and J by 8 bases, and 15 bases separated the two germline ends. There are 13 residues in the CDR3. The CDR3 loop reads CASSSWAGQGYTF. DNA of the CDR3: TGTGCCAGTAGTTCCTGGGCAGGACAAGGCTACACCTTC.

The chain is built from TRBV5-6 and TRBJ2-2, with TRBD1 matching 11 bases. The CDR3 consists of 15 residues. V dropped 0 bases and J dropped 6; count of bases not matched to a gene: 1. CDR1 is SGHDT, CDR2 YYEEEE, per germline. The CDR3 nucleotides are TGTGCCAGCAGCTTGGCGGGACAGGGGGCCGGGGAGCTGTTTTTT. As protein: CASSLAGQGAGELFF.

The CDR3 loop is CAQEAGDTQYF. CDR3 nucleotide sequence: TGTGCCCAGGAGGCGGGAGATACGCAGTATTTT. V usage is TRBV2 and J usage is TRBJ2-3; TRBD2 is a possible D gene (5 bases). Trimming took off 11 bases at V and 5 bases at J, with 11 bases between the two ends. This CDR3 has 11 amino acids. Germline CDR1 reads SNHLY; CDR2 reads FYNNEI.

This clone was found once. The chain combines TRBV18 with TRBJ1-2, with unresolved D. Germline CDR1 and CDR2: KGHSH and LQKENI. Trimming shortened V by 1 base and J by 7 bases, and 10 bases separated the two germline ends. This CDR3 has 13 residues. CDR3 sequence: CASSPQVKGGYTF. The CDR3 DNA is TGTGCCAGCTCACCACAAGTTAAGGGTGGCTACACCTTC. The complete variable domain, with remaining parts taken from reference TRBV18 and TRBJ1-2, reads NAGVMQNPRHLVRRRGQEARLRCSPMKGHSHVYWYRQLPEEGLKFMVYLQKENIIDESGMPKERFSAEFPKEGPSILRIQQVVRGDSAAYFCASSPQVKGGYTFGSGTRLTVV.

The chain links TRBV19 to TRBJ1-4; the D is unclear. V lost 3 bases, J lost 8 bases, and 13 bases lay in between. The CDR3 has 14 residues. The germline V gene has CDR1 LNHDA and CDR2 SQIVND (reference sequence). This chain's CDR3 is CASSMNRREEKLFF. For the CDR3, the DNA is TGTGCCAGTAGTATGAACCGGCGTGAGGAAAAACTGTTTTTT.